The entry below gives a single TCR beta chain sequence along with its context. Antigen unknown. Measured with immunoSEQ multiplex PCR; TCRdb has only the in-frame clones, and not every one. Here the sample spans around 11,000 clones, over 80% being singletons. The CDR3 has 14 residues. V was cut by 4 bases and J by 6 bases, with 13 bases left in between. The data derive from a study of blood T cell dynamics during melanoma immunotherapy. Study-wide findings and caveats: Whether repertoire-driving clones were melanoma-specific could not be determined.

Stated time point: pre-treatment baseline. Samples come from before therapy and from week 3 after the first blockade cycle. The receptor's source is a human donor with melanoma. The gene calls are TRBV7-1 and TRBJ1-5, with TRBD1 as a possible D gene (5 bases). TRBV7-1 is filed as an ORF, its function uncertain. The sequencing here drew on blood, taken from a patient treated with checkpoint blockade. DNA for the CDR3: TGTGCCAGCAGCTTAGGGGTTAGTAGTCAGCCCCAGCATTTT. Translating it yields CASSLGVSSQPQHF.